One sample yielded the 27 T cell receptor beta chains listed below, sequenced in a study of blood T cell repertoires in COVID-19. The table came from immunoSEQ multiplex PCR; TCRdb's copy has only in-frame clones and leaves some out. There are some 140,000 clones in the sample; approximately 84% occur only once, and about 18% lies in the top ten. Sequenced material: peripheral blood. Source of these receptors: a woman older than 75 with acute or convalescent COVID-19.

CDR3 DNA: TGTGCCAGCAGCCAAGTGGGCCCGGTGGGCAATGAGCAGTTCTTC. It translates to CASSQVGPVGNEQFF. The chain recombines TRBV3-1 (or the pseudogene TRBV3-2) with TRBJ2-1; D unresolved. V was pared by 1 base and J by 6 bases, with 13 bases between. In germline, CDR1 is LGHDT, CDR2 YNNKEL (reference sequence). The CDR3 is made up of 15 amino acids.

This clone was seen more than once but under ten times. The chain has TRBV3-1 (or the pseudogene TRBV3-2) and TRBJ1-3; 8 nucleotides line up with TRBD1. J was trimmed by 2 bases and V by 4 bases; bases with no gene match: 7. Per the germline V gene, CDR1 is LGHDT and CDR2 is YNNKEL (reference sequence). The CDR3 has 16 amino acids. The CDR3 DNA sequence: TGTGCCAGCAGCCGGACAGGGTTTAACGCTGGAAACACCATATATTTT. Translating it yields CASSRTGFNAGNTIYF.

This chain joins TRBV6-1 and TRBJ2-4, with 8 bases that match TRBD2. This CDR3 comprises 18 residues. The germline gives CDR1 MNHNS, CDR2 SASEGT. J gave up 1 base and V 3 bases, and 11 bases lay outside the gene matches. In nucleotides, the CDR3 is TGTGCCAGCAGTGATACGGCGGGGGGCAGGTGGGCCAAAAACATTCAGTACTTC. Its protein product is CASSDTAGGRWAKNIQYF.

V usage is TRBV6-2 or TRBV6-3 and J usage is TRBJ1-2; 12 bases map to TRBD1. Germline V gene data show CDR1 as MNHEY and CDR2 as SVGEGT. The V gene end was trimmed by 2 bases and the J gene end by 2 bases; junction bases not matched to a gene: 9. The CDR3 spans 18 residues. CDR3 nucleotides: TGTGCCAGCAGTTACCGACCGGGACAGGGGGCGTTAAACTATGGCTACACCTTC. Its translation: CASSYRPGQGALNYGYTF.

The rearrangement uses TRBV6-5 and TRBJ1-5; perhaps TRBD1 as D (5 bases). This CDR3 region has 13 residues. Looked up from germline, CDR1 is MNHEY and CDR2 is SVGAGI. The CDR3 here is CAVGRVDDQPQHF. The CDR3 DNA follows: TGTGCTGTGGGCAGGGTCGACGATCAGCCCCAGCATTTT.

As DNA, the CDR3 is TGCGCCAGCAGCCAGGCTACAGGGGGCGAAGGCTACGAGCAGTACTTC. This sequence encodes CASSQATGGEGYEQYF. The V call is TRBV4-3, the J call TRBJ2-7, with 9 bases that match TRBD1. This CDR3 contains 16 residues. Trimming took 3 bases from V and 3 from J; bases not matched to a gene: 9. Per the germline V gene, CDR1 is LGHNA and CDR2 is YSLEER.

This clone was observed a single time. The chain links TRBV11-1 to TRBJ2-7, with 9 bases fitting TRBD1. Germline V lookup: CDR1 SGHAT, CDR2 FQDESV (reference sequence). The CDR3 length is 16 residues. The ends lost 4 bases at V and 5 bases at J; junction bases unmatched: 12. In DNA, the CDR3 is TGTGCCAGCAGCTCACCCCGAAGACAGGGGGTCCACGAGCAGTACTTC. Protein sequence: CASSSPRRQGVHEQYF.

V and J are TRBV19 and TRBJ1-3, with D maybe TRBD1 (5 bases). Germline V lookup: CDR1 LNHDA, CDR2 SQIVND (reference sequence). V lost 1 base and J 4 bases, leaving 11 bases between the germline ends. CDR3 length equals 15 residues. CDR3 sequence: CASSIGAGPGNTIYF. CDR3 DNA sequence: TGTGCCAGTAGTATAGGCGCGGGGCCCGGAAACACCATATATTTT.

The CDR3 sequence: CASRRLRDTQYF. The CDR3 region has the DNA TGTGCCAGCAGGAGGTTAAGAGATACGCAGTATTTT. This rearrangement joins TRBV2 to TRBJ2-3, with D unclear. V shed 6 bases and J shed 5 bases, with 9 bases lying between them. The CDR3 runs to 12 residues. Germline V lookup: CDR1 SNHLY, CDR2 FYNNEI.

The chain is built from TRBV7-6 and TRBJ2-3; D is possibly TRBD2 (5 bases). Germline V gene lookup returns CDR1 SGHVS and CDR2 FNYEAQ. The CDR3 is 15 amino acids. Trimming removed 1 base from V and 4 bases from J, with 12 bases in between. In nucleotides, the CDR3 is TGTGCCAGCAGCTTAGGGGGTAGCGAGGCAGATACGCAGTATTTT. Its translation: CASSLGGSEADTQYF. Filled out from reference TRBV7-6 and TRBJ2-3, the complete variable domain reads GAGVSQSPRYKVTKRGQDVALRCDPISGHVSLYWYRQALGQGPEFLTYFNYEAQQDKSGLPNDRFSAERPEGSISTLTIQRTEQRDSAMYRCASSLGGSEADTQYFGPGTRLTVL.

Only a few counts were recorded for this clone. The chain has TRBV27 and TRBJ2-7; perhaps TRBD1 as D (6 bases). The CDR3 has 15 amino acids. Germline CDR1 reads MNHEY; CDR2 reads SMNVEV (reference sequence). V lost 6 bases and J 3 bases, leaving 18 bases between the germline ends. CDR3 in amino acids: CASRPTGTLNYEQYF. The CDR3 nucleotides are TGTGCCAGCAGACCTACCGGGACACTTAACTACGAGCAGTACTTC.

The J gene is TRBJ2-7, the V gene TRBV6-1; no clear D gene. Looked up from germline, CDR1 is MNHNS and CDR2 is SASEGT. The CDR3 runs to 14 residues. Trimming took 3 bases from V and 2 from J, leaving 11 bases between them. The CDR3 protein is CASSDNRLTYEQYF. The CDR3 DNA sequence: TGTGCCAGCAGTGATAATCGGTTGACCTACGAGCAGTACTTC.

The chain uses TRBV9 and TRBJ2-1; 7 bases line up with TRBD1. Unmatched junction bases numbered 3, after V lost 3 bases and J lost 0 bases. Germline CDR1 is SGDLS and CDR2 is YYNGEE. The CDR3 has 15 residues. The CDR3 protein is CASSGDRSSYNEQFF. The CDR3 DNA follows: TGTGCCAGCAGCGGGGACAGAAGCTCCTACAATGAGCAGTTCTTC.

The chain is built from TRBV7-2 and TRBJ1-1; no firm D call. The CDR3 has 13 residues. Germline V gives CDR1 SGHTA, CDR2 FQGNSA. The germline V and J ends were trimmed by 3 bases and 5 bases, with 10 bases remaining between them. CDR3 protein: CASSLVKETEAFF. CDR3 DNA: TGTGCCAGCAGCTTGGTGAAGGAGACTGAAGCTTTCTTT.

This chain connects TRBV6-2 or TRBV6-3 to TRBJ2-4, with 7 bases lining up with TRBD1. V trimming: 0 bases; J trimming: 3 bases; junction bases outside the gene matches: 5. The CDR3 spans 16 residues. The germline CDR1 and CDR2 sequences are MNHEY and SVGEGT. CDR3 nucleotide sequence: TGTGCCAGCAGTTACTCGGGGGCAGGGGGCAAAAACATTCAGTACTTC. Protein product: CASSYSGAGGKNIQYF.

This chain uses TRBV7-2 with TRBJ2-5, with 14 bases that match TRBD2. The trim removed 4 bases at V and 5 bases at J, leaving 3 bases unmatched. This CDR3 has 15 residues. Germline values: CDR1 SGHTA, CDR2 FQGNSA. The CDR3 sequence: CASSSTSGGAETQYF. The CDR3 DNA is TGTGCCAGCAGCTCGACTAGCGGGGGGGCCGAGACCCAGTACTTC. Using reference TRBV7-2 and TRBJ2-5 for the parts outside the CDR3, the full variable domain is GAGVSQSPSNKVTEKGKDVELRCDPISGHTALYWYRQSLGQGLEFLIYFQGNSAPDKSGLPSDRFSAERTGGSVSTLTIQRTQQEDSAVYLCASSSTSGGAETQYFGPGTRLLVL.

This clone has more than one count but fewer than ten. The chain carries TRBV2 and TRBJ1-1; D remains ambiguous. There are 13 residues in the CDR3. The germline CDR1 and CDR2 sequences are SNHLY and FYNNEI. V was trimmed by 8 bases and J by 0 bases, leaving 10 bases between them. The CDR3 DNA reads TGTGCCAGCTTAGAACGCTTGAACACTGAAGCTTTCTTT. Translation: CASLERLNTEAFF.

The chain joins TRBV2 to TRBJ1-4, with a possible D match to TRBD1 (6 bases). CDR1 SNHLY and CDR2 FYNNEI come from the germline V gene. The ends were cut back, 4 bases at V and 2 bases at J, with 14 bases in the middle. The CDR3 runs 16 residues. The CDR3 bases are TGTGCCAGCAGTGTTATAAGGGGGTTTACTAATGAAAAACTGTTTTTT. This encodes CASSVIRGFTNEKLFF. Variable domain in full (rest from reference TRBV2 and TRBJ1-4): EPEVTQTPSHQVTQMGQEVILRCVPISNHLYFYWYRQILGQKVEFLVSFYNNEISEKSEIFDDQFSVERPDGSNFTLKIRSTKLEDSAMYFCASSVIRGFTNEKLFFGSGTQLSVL.

The V and J genes are TRBV4-3 and TRBJ2-7, with 7 bases aligning to TRBD1. The CDR3 totals 16 residues. J was trimmed by 4 bases and V by 4 bases; bases with no gene match: 13. Germline assignment: CDR1 LGHNA and CDR2 YSLEER. The CDR3 DNA sequence: TGCGCCAGCAGCCGTATAACCGGGACAGATAAATACGAGCAGTACTTC. Protein: CASSRITGTDKYEQYF.

The rearrangement links TRBV27 to TRBJ2-7; no clear D. Between the trimmed V and J ends, which lost 5 bases and 0 bases, there was a span of 11 bases. The germline gives CDR1 MNHEY, CDR2 SMNVEV (reference sequence). This CDR3 has 14 residues. The CDR3 loop reads CASSQSFSSYEQYF. The CDR3 coding sequence is TGTGCCAGCAGTCAAAGCTTTAGCTCCTACGAGCAGTACTTC.

The chain carries TRBV7-9 and TRBJ2-1; 8 bases align to TRBD2. The germline V gene encodes CDR1 SEHNR and CDR2 FQNEAQ (reference sequence). This CDR3 is 15 amino acids long. Trimming took 3 bases from V and 5 from J; bases not matched to a gene: 6. Here the CDR3 DNA reads TGTGCCAGCAGCTTCTCGGGGGGGCTTGACAATGAGCAGTTCTTC. It specifies CASSFSGGLDNEQFF. Full variable domain (outside the CDR3, taken from reference TRBV7-9 and TRBJ2-1): DTGVSQNPRHKITKRGQNVTFRCDPISEHNRLYWYRQTLGQGPEFLTYFQNEAQLEKSRLLSDRFSAERPKGSFSTLEIQRTEQGDSAMYLCASSFSGGLDNEQFFGPGTRLTVL.

The sample holds a few counts of this clone. The chain uses TRBV18 and TRBJ1-2; D possibly corresponds to TRBD1 (5 bases). The CDR3 is 15 residues long. Trimming left V 3 bases short and J 10 bases short, with 21 bases between. Germline V CDR1 and CDR2: KGHSH, LQKENI. CDR3 nucleotide sequence: TGTGCCAGCTCACCGTCGGGGGATGTCCTATGGGACTACACCTTC. Its protein product is CASSPSGDVLWDYTF. Supplemented by reference TRBV18 and TRBJ1-2, the full variable domain reads NAGVMQNPRHLVRRRGQEARLRCSPMKGHSHVYWYRQLPEEGLKFMVYLQKENIIDESGMPKERFSAEFPKEGPSILRIQQVVRGDSAAYFCASSPSGDVLWDYTFGSGTRLTVV.

This chain joins TRBV5-4 and TRBJ2-7; possible D gene TRBD1, 6 bases. Trimming stripped 3 bases from V and 2 bases from J, with 9 bases between. The germline V gene encodes CDR1 SGHNT and CDR2 YYREEE (reference sequence). The CDR3 consists of 13 residues. The CDR3 sequence: CASSSQGTYEQYF. The CDR3 DNA sequence: TGTGCCAGCAGCTCACAGGGCACCTACGAGCAGTACTTC. The full variable domain, in which reference TRBV5-4 and TRBJ2-7 provide the parts outside the CDR3, is ETGVTQSPTHLIKTRGQQVTLRCSSQSGHNTVSWYQQALGQGPQFIFQYYREEENGRGNFPPRFSGLQFPNYSSELNVNALELDDSALYLCASSSQGTYEQYFGPGTRLTVT.

This clone showed up just once. The chain uses TRBV7-2 and TRBJ1-2; 9 nucleotides agree with TRBD1. V shed 6 bases and J 5 bases; nucleotides not matched to a gene: 7. The germline V gene has CDR1 SGHTA and CDR2 FQGNSA. The CDR3 covers 14 residues. The CDR3 here is CASRPPTGGYGYTF. The CDR3 DNA follows: TGTGCCAGCAGACCTCCGACAGGGGGGTATGGCTACACCTTC. Full variable domain (rest looked up from reference TRBV7-2 and TRBJ1-2): GAGVSQSPSNKVTEKGKDVELRCDPISGHTALYWYRQSLGQGLEFLIYFQGNSAPDKSGLPSDRFSAERTGGSVSTLTIQRTQQEDSAVYLCASRPPTGGYGYTFGSGTRLTVV.

The chain couples TRBV7-9 to TRBJ1-1; 9 bases agree with TRBD1. This CDR3 region has 18 residues. Trimming cost V 5 bases and J 5 bases; bases outside gene matches: 18. Germline V gives CDR1 SEHNR, CDR2 FQNEAQ (reference sequence). The CDR3 DNA reads TGTGCCAGCAGCCCTCAGCCGGGACAGGGTTCTCTTTCTACTGAAGCTTTCTTT. Translation gives CASSPQPGQGSLSTEAFF.

The V gene is TRBV25-1, the J gene TRBJ1-5; 11 bases align to TRBD1. Trimming cost V 4 bases and J 9 bases; bases outside gene matches: 8. CDR3 length: 15 amino acids. CDR1 is MGHDK, CDR2 SYGVNS, per germline. The CDR3 here is CASSGGQGASRPQHF. Here the CDR3 DNA reads TGTGCCAGCAGTGGAGGACAGGGGGCCTCCCGGCCCCAGCATTTT. Supplemented by reference TRBV25-1 and TRBJ1-5, the full variable domain reads EADIYQTPRYLVIGTGKKITLECSQTMGHDKMYWYQQDPGMELHLIHYSYGVNSTEKGDLSSESTVSRIRTEHFPLTLESARPSHTSQYLCASSGGQGASRPQHFGDGTRLSIL.

The chain carries TRBV20-1 and TRBJ2-2; possibly TRBD1 for D (5 bases). The CDR3 is 15 residues long. In germline, CDR1 is DFQATT, CDR2 SNEGSKA (reference sequence). V lost 3 bases, J lost 5 bases, and 16 bases lay in between. CDR3 sequence (DNA): TGCAGTGCTAGTAGATCCGCAGGGTTTACCGGGGAGCTGTTTTTT. The encoded protein is CSASRSAGFTGELFF.